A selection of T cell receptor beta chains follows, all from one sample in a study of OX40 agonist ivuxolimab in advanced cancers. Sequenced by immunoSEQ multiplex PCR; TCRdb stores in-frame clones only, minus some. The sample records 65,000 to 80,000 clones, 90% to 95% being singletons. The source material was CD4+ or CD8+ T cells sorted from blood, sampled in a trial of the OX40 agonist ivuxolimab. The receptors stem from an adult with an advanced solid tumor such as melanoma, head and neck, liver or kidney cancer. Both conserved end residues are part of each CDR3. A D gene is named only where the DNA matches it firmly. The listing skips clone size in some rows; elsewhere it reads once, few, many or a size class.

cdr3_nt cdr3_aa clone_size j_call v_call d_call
TGTGCCAGCAGCTTAATTGGAGGTGGGCAGGGGGAGCAGTTCTTC CASSLIGGGQGEQFF NA TRBJ2-1 TRBV7-3 NA
TGCGCCAGCAGCCAGGAAGGAGTTTACTACGAGCAGTACTTC CASSQEGVYYEQYF NA TRBJ2-7 TRBV4-1 NA
TGTGCCAGCAGCTTGGGACTTGGAGATACGCAGTATTTT CASSLGLGDTQYF few TRBJ2-3 TRBV11-3 NA
TGTGCCAGCAGTTTCCTAGCGGGAGGCCTATCCTACAATGAGCAGTTCTTC CASSFLAGGLSYNEQFF NA TRBJ2-1 TRBV28 TRBD2
TGCGCCAGCAGCCCGAGCCAGGGGTCCGGGACTGAAGCTTTCTTT CASSPSQGSGTEAFF NA TRBJ1-1 TRBV4-3 NA
TGTGCCAGCAGCTTAGACGATGGGGGACCCCATGGCTACACCTTC CASSLDDGGPHGYTF NA TRBJ1-2 TRBV7-9 NA
TGCGCCAGCTCCCCGGAAGCTCTAGATACGCAGTATTTT CASSPEALDTQYF NA TRBJ2-3 TRBV4-3 NA
TGTGCCAGCAGGCAGATCGGGACAACCTACACCTTC CASRQIGTTYTF few TRBJ1-2 TRBV6-6 NA
TGTGCCAGCAGCTTAGAGGCTATTGTGGGAGAGGCGAACAATGAGCAGTTCTTC CASSLEAIVGEANNEQFF NA TRBJ2-1 TRBV11-3 NA
TGTGCCAGCAGCTTAGTTTCCAGCGGGAGGGAGGAGACCCAGTACTTC CASSLVSSGREETQYF NA TRBJ2-5 TRBV7-9 TRBD2
TGCGCCAGCAGCCAAGATAATTACAATGAGCAGTTCTTC CASSQDNYNEQFF NA TRBJ2-1 TRBV4-1 NA
TGTGCCAGTTCAGGTGGTGGGGGGCGGAATGAGCAGTTCTTC CASSGGGGRNEQFF NA TRBJ2-1 TRBV7-9 NA
TGTGCCAGCAGCGTGGGCTACGGCGGCAACCAGCCCCAGCATTTT CASSVGYGGNQPQHF NA TRBJ1-5 TRBV9 NA
TGTGCCATCAGTGAGGAGCCCTCGGGTAAATACGAGCAGTACTTC CAISEEPSGKYEQYF NA TRBJ2-7 TRBV10-3 NA
TGTGCCAGCAGCCACACGGAGCCCGCCAATGAGCAGTTCTTC CASSHTEPANEQFF NA TRBJ2-1 TRBV7-2 NA
TGTGCCAGCAGTTCCGGCGGCCCCTTTGAGGAGCAGTACTTC CASSSGGPFEEQYF NA TRBJ2-7 TRBV27 NA
TGCGCCAGCAGCCAAGGAGGTCTAGCGGGAGATTTGACCTACGAGCAGTACTTC CASSQGGLAGDLTYEQYF NA TRBJ2-7 TRBV4-1 TRBD2
TGTGCCACCAGCAGAGATCTCGATAGCGGGCGGAACACCGGGGAGCTGTTTTTT CATSRDLDSGRNTGELFF NA TRBJ2-2 TRBV15 TRBD2